This TCR beta chain is drawn from a study of metastatic and nonmetastatic thyroid tumors. Study details: Across peripheral blood and tumor or nodule tissue samples taken from malignant and benign thyroid patients, the repertoires were compared with one another. Study-wide findings and caveats: According to reports, the diversity of TCR beta was significantly higher in malignant thyroid tumors than in benign nodules, and this held in both blood and tumor samples.

J was trimmed by 7 bases and V by 0 bases; bases with no gene match: 9. Germline V gene sequence: CDR1 DFQATT, CDR2 SNEGSKA (reference sequence). CDR3 length: 17 residues. Original data processing: Between-group CDR3 differences, defined by clinicopathological status, yielded a distant-metastasis classifier for papillary thyroid cancer. MiXCR reprocessed the PCR reads for TCRdb. The V and J calls reflect TCRdb's pipeline rather than the authors' work. The data show around 20,000 clones, roughly 22% seen once. This clone came up a few times. Its antigen is currently unknown. Thyroid surgery took place with no prior treatment in any patient.

The chain combines TRBV20-1 with TRBJ2-2; 12 nucleotides match TRBD2. This clonotype was sampled from a female donor with papillary thyroid cancer or a benign thyroid nodule (not recorded which). Some clones in this sample may be carry-over from other donors' samples. Input material: adjacent normal tissue. In DNA form, the CDR3 reads TGCAGTGCTAGAGATCATCGGGCTAGCGGGAGGGTCGGGGAGCTGTTTTTT. Its translation is CSARDHRASGRVGELFF.